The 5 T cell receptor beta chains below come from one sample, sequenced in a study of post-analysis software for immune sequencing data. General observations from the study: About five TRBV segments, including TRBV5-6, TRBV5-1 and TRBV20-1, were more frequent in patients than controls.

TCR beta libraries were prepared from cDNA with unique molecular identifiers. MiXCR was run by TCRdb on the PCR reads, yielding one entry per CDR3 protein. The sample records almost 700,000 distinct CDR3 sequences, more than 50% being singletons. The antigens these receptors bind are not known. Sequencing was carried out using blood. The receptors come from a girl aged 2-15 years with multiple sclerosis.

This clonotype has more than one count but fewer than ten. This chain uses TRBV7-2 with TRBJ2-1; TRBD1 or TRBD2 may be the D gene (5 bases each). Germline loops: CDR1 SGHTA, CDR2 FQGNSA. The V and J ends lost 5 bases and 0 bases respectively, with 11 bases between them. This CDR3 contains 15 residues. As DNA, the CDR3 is TGTGCCAGCAGCGGGGACCGAAGCTCCTACAATGAGCAGTTCTTC. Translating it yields CASSGDRSSYNEQFF. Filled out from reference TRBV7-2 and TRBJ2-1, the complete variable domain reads GAGVSQSPSNKVTEKGKDVELRCDPISGHTALYWYRQSLGQGLEFLIYFQGNSAPDKSGLPSDRFSAERTGGSVSTLTIQRTQQEDSAVYLCASSGDRSSYNEQFFGPGTRLTVL.

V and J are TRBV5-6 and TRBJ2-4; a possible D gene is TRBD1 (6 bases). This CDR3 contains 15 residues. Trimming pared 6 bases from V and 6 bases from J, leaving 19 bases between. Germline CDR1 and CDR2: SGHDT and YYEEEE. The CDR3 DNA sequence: TGTGCCAGCACCCTGGGGGTCGCAGGGGTAAACATTCAGTACTTC. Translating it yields CASTLGVAGVNIQYF.

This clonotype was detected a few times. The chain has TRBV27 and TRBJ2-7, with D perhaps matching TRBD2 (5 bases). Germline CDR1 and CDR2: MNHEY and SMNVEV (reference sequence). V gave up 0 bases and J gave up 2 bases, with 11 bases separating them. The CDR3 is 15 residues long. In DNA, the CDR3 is TGTGCCAGCAGTTTATCGAGGGCGGTTGCCTACGAGCAGTACTTC. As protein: CASSLSRAVAYEQYF.

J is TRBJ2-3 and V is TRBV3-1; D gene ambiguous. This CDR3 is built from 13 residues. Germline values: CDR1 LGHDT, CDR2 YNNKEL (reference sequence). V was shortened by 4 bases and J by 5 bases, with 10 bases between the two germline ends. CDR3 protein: CASSPWGEDTQYF. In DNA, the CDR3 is TGTGCCAGCAGCCCTTGGGGTGAAGATACGCAGTATTTT.

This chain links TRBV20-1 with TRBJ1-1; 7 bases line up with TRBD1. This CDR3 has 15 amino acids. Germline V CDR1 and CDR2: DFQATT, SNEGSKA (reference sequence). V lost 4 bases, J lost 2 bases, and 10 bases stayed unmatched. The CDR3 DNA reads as TGCAGTGCTATGGGCTCGCGGACAGGCAACACTGAAGCTTTCTTT. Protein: CSAMGSRTGNTEAFF.